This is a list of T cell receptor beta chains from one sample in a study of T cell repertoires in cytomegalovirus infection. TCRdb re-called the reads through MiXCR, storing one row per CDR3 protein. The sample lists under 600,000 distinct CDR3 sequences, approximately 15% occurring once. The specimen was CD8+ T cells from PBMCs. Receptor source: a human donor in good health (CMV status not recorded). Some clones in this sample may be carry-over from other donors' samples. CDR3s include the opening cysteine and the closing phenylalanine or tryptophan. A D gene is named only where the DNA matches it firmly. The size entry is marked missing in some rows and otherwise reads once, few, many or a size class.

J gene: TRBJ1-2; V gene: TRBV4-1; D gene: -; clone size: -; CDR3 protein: CASSQDVPYGYTF; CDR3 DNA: TGCGCCAGCAGCCAAGATGTTCCCTATGGCTACACCTTC
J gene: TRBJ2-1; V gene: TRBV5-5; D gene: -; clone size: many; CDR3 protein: CASSQSGGAGDEQFF; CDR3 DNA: TGTGCCAGCAGCCAGAGTGGGGGGGCTGGGGATGAGCAGTTCTTC
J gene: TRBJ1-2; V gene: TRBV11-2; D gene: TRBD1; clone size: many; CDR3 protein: CASSRRTPGQGAYGYTF; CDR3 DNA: TGTGCCAGCAGCCGACGAACCCCGGGACAGGGGGCCTATGGCTACACCTTC
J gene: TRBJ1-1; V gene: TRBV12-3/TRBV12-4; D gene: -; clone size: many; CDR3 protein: CASSLVPLTEAFF; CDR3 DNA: TGTGCCAGCAGTTTAGTTCCTCTCACTGAAGCTTTCTTT
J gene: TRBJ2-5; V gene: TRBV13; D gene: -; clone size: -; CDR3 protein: CASSSLGQLQETRYF; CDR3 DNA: TGTGCCAGCAGCTCCCTAGGACAGCTCCAAGAGACCCGGTACTTC
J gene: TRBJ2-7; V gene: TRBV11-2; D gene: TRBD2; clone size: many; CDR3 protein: CASSPSLAGPYEQYF; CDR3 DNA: TGTGCCAGCAGCCCATCGCTAGCGGGACCCTACGAGCAGTACTTC
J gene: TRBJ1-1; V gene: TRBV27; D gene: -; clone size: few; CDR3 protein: CASSFVGDSDTEAFF; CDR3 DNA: TGTGCCAGCAGTTTTGTTGGGGACTCCGACACTGAAGCTTTCTTT
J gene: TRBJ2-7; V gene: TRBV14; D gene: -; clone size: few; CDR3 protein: CASSPGPRGRFGTYEQYF; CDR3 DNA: TGTGCCAGCAGCCCCGGCCCTAGGGGGAGGTTTGGGACCTACGAGCAGTACTTC
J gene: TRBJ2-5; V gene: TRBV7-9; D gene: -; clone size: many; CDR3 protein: CASSNRDQSRETQYF; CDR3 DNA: TGTGCCAGCAGCAACCGGGACCAGTCGAGGGAGACCCAGTACTTC
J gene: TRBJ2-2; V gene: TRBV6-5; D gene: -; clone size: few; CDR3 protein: CASSPSTGTNTGELFF; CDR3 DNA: TGTGCCAGCAGTCCTAGTACAGGGACGAACACCGGGGAGCTGTTTTTT
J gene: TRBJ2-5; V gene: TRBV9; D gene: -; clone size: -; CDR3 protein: CASSLSYGETQYF; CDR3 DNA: TGTGCCAGCAGCCTCTCCTACGGGGAGACCCAGTACTTC
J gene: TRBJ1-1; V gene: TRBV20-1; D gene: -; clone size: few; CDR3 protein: CSADLNTEAFF; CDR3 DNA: TGCAGTGCCGATCTGAACACTGAAGCTTTCTTT
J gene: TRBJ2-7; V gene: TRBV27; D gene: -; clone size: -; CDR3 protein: CASSTSRASSYEQYF; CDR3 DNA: TGTGCCAGCAGTACCTCCCGGGCGAGCTCCTACGAGCAGTACTTC
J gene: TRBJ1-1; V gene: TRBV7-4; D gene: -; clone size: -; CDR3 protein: CASSPPWLTEAFF; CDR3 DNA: TGTGCCAGCAGCCCCCCGTGGTTGACTGAAGCTTTCTTT
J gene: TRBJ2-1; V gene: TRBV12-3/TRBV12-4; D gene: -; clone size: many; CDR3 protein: CASNKAGVSYDEQFF; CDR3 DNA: TGTGCCAGCAACAAGGCAGGGGTCTCTTACGATGAGCAGTTCTTC
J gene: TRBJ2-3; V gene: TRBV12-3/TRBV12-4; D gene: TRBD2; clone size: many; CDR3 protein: CASSWEGPGTDTQYF; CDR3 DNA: TGTGCCAGCAGTTGGGAGGGCCCCGGGACAGATACGCAGTATTTT
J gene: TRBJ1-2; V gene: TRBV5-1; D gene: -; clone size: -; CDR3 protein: CASNLGTNSPSNYGYTF; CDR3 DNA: TGCGCCAGCAACCTCGGGACAAACTCCCCTTCTAACTATGGCTACACCTTC
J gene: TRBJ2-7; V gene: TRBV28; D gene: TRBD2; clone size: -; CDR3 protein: CASSLPLGLAGSSYEPYF; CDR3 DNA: TGTGCCAGCAGTTTGCCTTTGGGACTAGCGGGGAGCTCCTACGAGCCGTACTTC
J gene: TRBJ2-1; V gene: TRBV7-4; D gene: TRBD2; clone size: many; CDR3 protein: CAAGDEQFF; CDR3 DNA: TGTGCGGCGGGGGATGAGCAGTTCTTC
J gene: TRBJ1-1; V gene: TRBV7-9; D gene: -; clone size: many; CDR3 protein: CASSLAGRLNTEAFF; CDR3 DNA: TGTGCCAGCAGCTTAGCTGGTAGGCTGAACACTGAAGCTTTCTTT
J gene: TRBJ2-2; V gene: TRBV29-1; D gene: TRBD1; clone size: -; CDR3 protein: CSVVDDRGTGELFF; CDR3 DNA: TGCAGCGTCGTTGACGACAGGGGGACCGGGGAGCTGTTTTTT
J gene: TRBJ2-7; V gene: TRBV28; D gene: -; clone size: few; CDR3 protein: CASKQTGSSYEQYF; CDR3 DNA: TGTGCCAGCAAACAGACAGGATCCTCCTACGAGCAGTACTTC
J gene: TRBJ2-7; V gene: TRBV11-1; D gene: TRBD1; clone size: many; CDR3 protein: CASSRDRGSLYEQYF; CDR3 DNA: TGTGCCAGCAGCCGGGACAGGGGGTCTCTCTACGAGCAGTACTTC
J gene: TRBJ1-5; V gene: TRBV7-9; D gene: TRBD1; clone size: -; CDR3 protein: CASSSGGQHNQPQHF; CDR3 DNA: TGTGCCAGCAGCTCTGGGGGACAGCACAATCAGCCCCAGCATTTT
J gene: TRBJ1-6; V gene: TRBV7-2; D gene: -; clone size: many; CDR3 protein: CASSLALVSPADYNSPLHF; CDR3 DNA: TGTGCCAGCAGCTTAGCCCTCGTAAGTCCCGCGGATTATAATTCACCCCTCCACTTT
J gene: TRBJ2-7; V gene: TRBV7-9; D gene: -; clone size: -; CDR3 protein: CASSQPGQSYEQYF; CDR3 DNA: TGTGCCAGCAGCCAACCGGGACAAAGCTACGAGCAGTACTTC
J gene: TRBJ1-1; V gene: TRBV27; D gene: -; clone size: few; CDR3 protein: CASSSIGNTEAFF; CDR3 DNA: TGTGCCAGCAGTTCAATTGGAAACACTGAAGCTTTCTTT